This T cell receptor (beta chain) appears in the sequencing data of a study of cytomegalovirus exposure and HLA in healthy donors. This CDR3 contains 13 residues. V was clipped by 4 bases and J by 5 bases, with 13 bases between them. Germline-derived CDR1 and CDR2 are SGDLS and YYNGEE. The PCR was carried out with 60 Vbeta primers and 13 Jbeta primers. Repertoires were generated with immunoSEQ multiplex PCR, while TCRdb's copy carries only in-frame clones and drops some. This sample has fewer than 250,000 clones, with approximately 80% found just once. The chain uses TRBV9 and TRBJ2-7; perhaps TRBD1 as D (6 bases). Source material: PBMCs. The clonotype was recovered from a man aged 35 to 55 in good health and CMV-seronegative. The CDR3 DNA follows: TGTGCCAGCAGCCAAACAGGGTTCGACGAGCAGTACTTC. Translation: CASSQTGFDEQYF.